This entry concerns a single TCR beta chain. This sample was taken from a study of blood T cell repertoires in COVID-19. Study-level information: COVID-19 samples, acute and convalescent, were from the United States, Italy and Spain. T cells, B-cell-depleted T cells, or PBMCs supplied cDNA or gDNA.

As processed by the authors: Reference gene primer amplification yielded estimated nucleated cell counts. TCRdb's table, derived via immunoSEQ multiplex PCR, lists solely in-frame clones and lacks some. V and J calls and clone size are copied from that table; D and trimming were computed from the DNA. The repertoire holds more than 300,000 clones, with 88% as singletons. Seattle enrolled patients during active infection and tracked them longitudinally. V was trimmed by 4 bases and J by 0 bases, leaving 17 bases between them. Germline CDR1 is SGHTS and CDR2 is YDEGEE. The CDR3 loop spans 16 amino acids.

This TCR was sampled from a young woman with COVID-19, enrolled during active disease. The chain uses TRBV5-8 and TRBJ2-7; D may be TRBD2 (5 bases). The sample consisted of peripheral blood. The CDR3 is CASSRTGVTSSYEQYV. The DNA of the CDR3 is TGTGCCAGCAGCCGAACCGGGGTTACGAGCTCCTACGAGCAGTACGTC.